The rows below give T cell receptor beta chains drawn from one sample of a study of siplizumab effects on memory and regulatory T cells. Profiling relied on immunoSEQ multiplex PCR, and the TCRdb table lists in-frame clones only, not all of them. The sample lists just over 50,000 clones; about 97% were seen once. Specimen: naive CD4+ T cells sorted from blood. These receptors came from a human donor in good health. Each CDR3 is given with its conserved first and last residue. D genes are given only for firm matches. Expanded clones are given a class, and other clones once, few, many or no size at all.

CDR3 DNA	CDR3 protein	clone size	D gene	V gene	J gene
TGTGCCAGCAGTTACTCACAGGGGGTTGGTGGCTACACCTTC	CASSYSQGVGGYTF	NA	TRBD1	TRBV27	TRBJ1-2
TGTGCCAGCGCCTCGGGCGGAGGGAACACCGGGGAGCTGTTTTTT	CASASGGGNTGELFF	NA	NA	TRBV18	TRBJ2-2
TGTGCCAGCAGCCCGGGACCCCTAGGGACCCAGTACTTC	CASSPGPLGTQYF	NA	NA	TRBV11-3	TRBJ2-5
TGTGCCACCCAAACAGGAACAACTAATGAAAAACTGTTTTTT	CATQTGTTNEKLFF	NA	NA	TRBV18	TRBJ1-4
TGTGCCGGGTCGACAGGGGAATGGGAAAAACTGTTTTTT	CAGSTGEWEKLFF	NA	TRBD1	TRBV30	TRBJ1-4
TGTGCCAGCAGCTTAGATTATGGACAGGGTCGCGAAAAACTGTTTTTT	CASSLDYGQGREKLFF	NA	TRBD1	TRBV7-8	TRBJ1-4
TGCGCCAGCAGTGAGCCACCGGGGGGGGTTATGGTTGCAACTAATGAAAAACTGTTTTTT	CASSEPPGGVMVATNEKLFF	NA	NA	TRBV10-2	TRBJ1-4
TGTGCCAGCAGCCATGGTACTATTAATTCACCCCTCCACTTT	CASSHGTINSPLHF	NA	NA	TRBV14	TRBJ1-6
TGCGCCAGCAGCATCCAGGGGCAACTCACCTACGAGCAGTACTTC	CASSIQGQLTYEQYF	once	NA	TRBV5-1	TRBJ2-7
TGTGCCAGCAGCCCTACTAGCGTAAGCACCGGGGAGCTGTTTTTT	CASSPTSVSTGELFF	NA	TRBD2	TRBV7-9	TRBJ2-2
TGTGCCAGCAGCAGCCGGGACTCACGGCCCTTATGCTTC	CASSSRDSRPLCF	NA	NA	TRBV9	TRBJ1-2
TGTGCCAGCAGCTTGGACAGCACAGATACGCAGTATTTT	CASSLDSTDTQYF	once	NA	TRBV5-4	TRBJ2-3
TGCGCCAGCAGCCACAGGGTAGCGACACCCCTCCACTTT	CASSHRVATPLHF	NA	NA	TRBV4-1	TRBJ1-6
TGTGCCAGCAGTTCCTACAGCGGGACTTACAATGAGCAGTTCTTC	CASSSYSGTYNEQFF	NA	TRBD2	TRBV28	TRBJ2-1
TGTGCCAGCAGTGAAAGCACAGGGAAGGGTGGGGCCAACGTCCTGACTTTC	CASSESTGKGGANVLTF	NA	NA	TRBV6-1	TRBJ2-6
TGTGCCAGCAGTTCTCTTCGGACAGGGGGGGAAGGCTACACCTTC	CASSSLRTGGEGYTF	once	TRBD1	TRBV6-5	TRBJ1-2
TGTGCCAGCTCACCACCGGCCCCGGGACAGTGGCTTGGCTACACCTTC	CASSPPAPGQWLGYTF	NA	TRBD1	TRBV18	TRBJ1-2
TGTGCCAGCAGCTTAAAGGGGACTAGCGGCTACAATGAGCAGTTCTTC	CASSLKGTSGYNEQFF	few	TRBD2	TRBV7-3	TRBJ2-1
TGCGCCAGCAGCTTGGGACAACTGAACACCGGGGAGCTGTTTTTT	CASSLGQLNTGELFF	NA	NA	TRBV5-1	TRBJ2-2
TGCGCCAGCAGCCGACGACAGGAAAACACTGAAGCTTTCTTT	CASSRRQENTEAFF	NA	NA	TRBV4-1	TRBJ1-1
TGTGCCAGCAGTTACCCTGGAAAAGGGACCCAGTACTTC	CASSYPGKGTQYF	NA	NA	TRBV6-6	TRBJ2-5